This section outlines one T cell receptor (beta chain) sequence together with its context. Authors' processing steps: Reference gene primers were amplified, and this amplification served to estimate nucleated cell counts. Assay: immunoSEQ multiplex PCR; the TCRdb copy retains only in-frame clones and omits some. For V, J and clone size, that table is used; D and trimming come from the DNA. The sample includes a few hundred thousand clones, about 87% seen only once; the top ten take approximately 12%. CDR3 length equals 12 residues. Germline CDR1 is PRHDT and CDR2 is FYEKMQ (reference sequence). Trimming left V 5 bases short and J 6 bases short, with 9 bases between. The sample belongs to a study of blood T cell repertoires in COVID-19. Looking at the study overall: From the United States, Italy and Spain came samples of acute and convalescent COVID-19. From T cells, B-cell-depleted T cells, or PBMCs came the material, which was cDNA or gDNA.

Patients at the Seattle site were enrolled during active infection and followed longitudinally. This chain joins TRBV13 and TRBJ2-3, with D unclear. The sequencing input was peripheral blood. The receptor was derived from a woman in her 50s with COVID-19, enrolled during active disease. The CDR3 nucleotides read TGTGCCAGCAGCCCCTCGCGGGATACGCAGTATTTT. Protein: CASSPSRDTQYF.